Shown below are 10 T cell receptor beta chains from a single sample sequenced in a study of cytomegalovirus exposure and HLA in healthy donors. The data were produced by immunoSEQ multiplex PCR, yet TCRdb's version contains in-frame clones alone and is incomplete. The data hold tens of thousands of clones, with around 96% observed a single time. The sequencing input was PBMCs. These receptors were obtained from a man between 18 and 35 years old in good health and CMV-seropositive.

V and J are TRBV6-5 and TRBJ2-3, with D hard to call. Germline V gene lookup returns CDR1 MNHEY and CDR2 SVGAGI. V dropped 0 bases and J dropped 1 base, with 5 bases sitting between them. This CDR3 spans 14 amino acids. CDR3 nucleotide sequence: TGTGCCAGCAGTTACTCGGTAGGCACAGATACGCAGTATTTT. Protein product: CASSYSVGTDTQYF.

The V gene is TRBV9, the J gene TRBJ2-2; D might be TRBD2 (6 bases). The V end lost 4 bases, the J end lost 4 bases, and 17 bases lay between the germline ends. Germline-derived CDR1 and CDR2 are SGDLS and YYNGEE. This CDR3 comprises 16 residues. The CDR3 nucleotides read TGTGCCAGCAGCCCCCCCTCAGGACTACGCACCGGGGAGCTGTTTTTT. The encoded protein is CASSPPSGLRTGELFF.

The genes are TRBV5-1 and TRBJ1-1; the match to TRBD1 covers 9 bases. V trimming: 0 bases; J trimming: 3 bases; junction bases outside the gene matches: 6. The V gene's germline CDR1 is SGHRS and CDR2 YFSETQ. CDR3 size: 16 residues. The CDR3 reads CASSLGSGQGHTEAFF. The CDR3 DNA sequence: TGCGCCAGCAGCTTGGGGTCGGGACAGGGACACACTGAAGCTTTCTTT.

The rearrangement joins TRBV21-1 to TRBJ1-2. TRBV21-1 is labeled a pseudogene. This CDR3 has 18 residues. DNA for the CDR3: TGTGCCAGCATTCTTCGAATTCACCTCCATCCAGTTACTAGTGGCTACACCTTC. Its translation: CASILRIHLHPVTSGYTF.

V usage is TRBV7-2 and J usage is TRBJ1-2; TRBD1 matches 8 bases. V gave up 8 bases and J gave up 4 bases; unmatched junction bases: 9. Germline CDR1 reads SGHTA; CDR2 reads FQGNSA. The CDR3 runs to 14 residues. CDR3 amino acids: CASQPQGAGYGYTF. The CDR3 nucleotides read TGTGCCAGCCAACCCCAGGGGGCGGGCTATGGCTACACCTTC.

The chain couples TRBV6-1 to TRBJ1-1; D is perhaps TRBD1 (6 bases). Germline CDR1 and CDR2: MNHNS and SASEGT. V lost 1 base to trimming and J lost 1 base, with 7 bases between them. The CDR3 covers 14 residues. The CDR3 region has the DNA TGTGCCAGCAGTGAAGGGGACACGAACACTGAAGCTTTCTTT. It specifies CASSEGDTNTEAFF.

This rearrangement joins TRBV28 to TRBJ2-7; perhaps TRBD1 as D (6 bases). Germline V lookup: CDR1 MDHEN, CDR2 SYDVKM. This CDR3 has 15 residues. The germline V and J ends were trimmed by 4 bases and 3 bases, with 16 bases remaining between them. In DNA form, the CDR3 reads TGTGCCAGCAGTTCAGCTCCGGGACAAGGCTACGAGCAGTACTTC. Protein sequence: CASSSAPGQGYEQYF.

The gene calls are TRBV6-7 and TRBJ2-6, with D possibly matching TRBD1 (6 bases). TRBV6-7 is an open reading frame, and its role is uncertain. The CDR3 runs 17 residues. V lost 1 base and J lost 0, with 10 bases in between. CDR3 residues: CASSYLNRVSGANVLTF. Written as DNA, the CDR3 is TGTGCCAGCAGTTACTTGAACAGGGTCTCTGGGGCCAACGTCCTGACTTTC.

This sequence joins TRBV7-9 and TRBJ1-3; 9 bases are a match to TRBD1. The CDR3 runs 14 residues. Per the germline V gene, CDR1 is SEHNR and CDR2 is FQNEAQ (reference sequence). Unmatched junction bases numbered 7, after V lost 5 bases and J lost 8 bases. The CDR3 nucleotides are TGTGCCAGCAGCCTGGGGACAGGGCCTTACACCATATATTTT. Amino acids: CASSLGTGPYTIYF.

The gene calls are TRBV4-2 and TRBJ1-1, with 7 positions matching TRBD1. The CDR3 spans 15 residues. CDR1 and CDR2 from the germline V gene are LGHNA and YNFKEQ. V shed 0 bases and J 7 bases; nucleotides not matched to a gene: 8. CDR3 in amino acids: CASSQDGGQVVEAFF. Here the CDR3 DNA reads TGTGCCAGCAGCCAAGACGGAGGACAGGTAGTTGAAGCTTTCTTT.